A selection of T cell receptor beta chains follows, all from one sample in a study of shared T cell receptors in the human thymus. The repertoire was sequenced with immunoSEQ multiplex PCR; TCRdb's copy has only in-frame clones and lacks some. The data show 640,000 or so clones, around 87% seen once. These same data were also listed under a study on human thymus T cells.

What was sequenced was thymocytes. The receptor set was obtained from a boy under two years old with a congenital heart defect. Each CDR3 is given with its conserved first and last residue. The D gene is left open where the match is weak. Clone size is given for some rows only: seen once, a few or many times, or a class if the clone is expanded.

TGTGCCAGCAGACACACCCTGACTAGCGGGAGGGCGAACACCGGGGAGCTGTTTTTT,CASRHTLTSGRANTGELFF,TRBV28,TRBD2,.,TRBJ2-2
TGTGCCAGCAGTTGGTACGGGCCTAGCGGGAGGTTCTACAATGAGCAGTTCTTC,CASSWYGPSGRFYNEQFF,TRBV28,TRBD2,.,TRBJ2-1
TGCGCCAGCAGCTGCCGAACTAGTGCCTCCGACGAGCAGTACTTC,CASSCRTSASDEQYF,TRBV4-1,.,.,TRBJ2-7
TGTGCCAGCACCTCCCCTTCTAGCTCGGGGTCCTACAATGAGCAGTTCTTC,CASTSPSSSGSYNEQFF,TRBV5-8,.,.,TRBJ2-1
TGTGCCAGCAGTGAAGAGAGGACAGAGCAAGAGACCCAGTACTTC,CASSEERTEQETQYF,TRBV6-1,.,.,TRBJ2-5
TGTGCCAGCAGCTCGACAGGGGTTAGCAATCAGCCCCAGCATTTT,CASSSTGVSNQPQHF,TRBV28,TRBD1,few,TRBJ1-5
TGTGCCAGCAGTTTCCAGGGGCTCAATCAGCCCCAGCATTTT,CASSFQGLNQPQHF,TRBV27,.,.,TRBJ1-5
TGTGCCAGCAGCCAAGTTCTAGTCCGGGAGCTGTTTTTT,CASSQVLVRELFF,TRBV4-2,.,.,TRBJ2-2
TGTGCCAGCAGCTCTTCGAGGTGGGGGCCTGGGGCCAACGTCCTGACTTTC,CASSSSRWGPGANVLTF,TRBV5-5,.,.,TRBJ2-6
TGTGCCAGTAGTATTTTTCAGCGGCACTCCTACAATGAGCAGTTCTTC,CASSIFQRHSYNEQFF,TRBV19,.,.,TRBJ2-1
TGCGCCAGCAGCCAAGCCGCGGGACTTGCCTCCTACGAGCAGTACTTC,CASSQAAGLASYEQYF,TRBV4-1,.,.,TRBJ2-7
TGTGCCACCAGCAGAGAGGGTGAGGTGAGGCAGCCCCAGCATTTT,CATSREGEVRQPQHF,TRBV15,.,.,TRBJ1-5
TGTGCCAGTAGTATAGGTGTAATGAACACTGAAGCTTTCTTT,CASSIGVMNTEAFF,TRBV19,.,.,TRBJ1-1
TGTGCCAGCAGCCAGCAACCGGGACAGGACTTAAGACGGGCTGAAGCTTTCTTT,CASSQQPGQDLRRAEAFF,TRBV14,TRBD1,.,TRBJ1-1
TGTGCCAGCAGCCGTAATACTGGACAGGTGCGCTCCTCTGGAAACACCATATATTTT,CASSRNTGQVRSSGNTIYF,TRBV5-6,TRBD1,.,TRBJ1-3
TGCGCCAGCAGCTTGCGTGGAGGGAAAGCTAACTATGGCTACACCTTC,CASSLRGGKANYGYTF,TRBV5-1,.,.,TRBJ1-2
TGTGCCAGCAGTTTTGCGGGGGAGTACGAGCAGTACTTC,CASSFAGEYEQYF,TRBV27,TRBD2,.,TRBJ2-7
TGCAGCGTTGAAGATCGGGGCAGGGGGTCCGAGCAGTACTTC,CSVEDRGRGSEQYF,TRBV29-1,TRBD1,.,TRBJ2-7
TGTGCCAGCAGCAAAGACAGGGGGCGTCTGTATCTCCGCTATGGCTACACCTTC,CASSKDRGRLYLRYGYTF,TRBV11-2,TRBD1,.,TRBJ1-2
TGTGCCATAAAGATGAGGGACTACGGTGAGCAGTTCTTC,CAIKMRDYGEQFF,TRBV30,TRBD2,.,TRBJ2-1
TGTGCCAGTATGTGGGGCCCTAGCAATCAGCCCCAGCATTTT,CASMWGPSNQPQHF,TRBV19,.,.,TRBJ1-5
TGTGCCAGCAGTGTGCAGGGGGATCAGCCCCAGCATTTT,CASSVQGDQPQHF,TRBV2,TRBD1,.,TRBJ1-5
TGTGCCAGCAGTTACTCGAGGGTAGCGGATGGAGAGACCCAGTACTTC,CASSYSRVADGETQYF,TRBV6-5,.,.,TRBJ2-5
TGTGCCAGCAGCTTAGATCCGGACAGGGAGAAGAACACTGAAGCTTTCTTT,CASSLDPDREKNTEAFF,TRBV7-6,TRBD1,once,TRBJ1-1
TGTGCCAGCAGCTTAAGTTCTCCTAGCCGGGTTACAGATACGCAGTATTTT,CASSLSSPSRVTDTQYF,TRBV11-2,.,.,TRBJ2-3
TGCGCCAGCAGCCAACCCCGAAGGAGCGGGATTTTTGAGGCCACTGAAGCTTTCTTT,CASSQPRRSGIFEATEAFF,TRBV4-3,.,.,TRBJ1-1
TGTGCCAGCAGCCACATGAACGGGACTAGCGGGGACACAGATACGCAGTATTTT,CASSHMNGTSGDTDTQYF,TRBV14,TRBD2,.,TRBJ2-3
TGTGCTAGTGCCCTTGGACGAGGAGGGGGCGAGACCCAGTACTTC,CASALGRGGGETQYF,TRBV12-5,.,.,TRBJ2-5
TGTGCCAGCAGCGTATCAGGGACAGGGGGCCAAACAGATACGCAGTATTTT,CASSVSGTGGQTDTQYF,TRBV9,TRBD1,.,TRBJ2-3
TGTGCCAGCAGCTCTCCTCGCGGGAGGGCCGTCTACCAAGAGACCCAGTACTTC,CASSSPRGRAVYQETQYF,TRBV7-8,TRBD2,.,TRBJ2-5
TGTGCCAGCTCACCAGTGGGGGGTCAGCCCCAGCATTTT,CASSPVGGQPQHF,TRBV18,.,.,TRBJ1-5
TGTGCCAGCAGTGAATCAGGACTAGCGTACTTC,CASSESGLAYF,TRBV6-1,TRBD2,.,TRBJ2-7
TGTGCCAGCAGGGCTCCCGGGGGGACCTCCTACGAGCAGTACTTC,CASRAPGGTSYEQYF,TRBV6-4,TRBD2,.,TRBJ2-7
TGTGCCAGCAGCCCTCGTAGGACAGATGAAAAACTGTTTTTT,CASSPRRTDEKLFF,TRBV7-9,.,.,TRBJ1-4
TGTGCCAGCAGTTTCCAGGGTAATCAGCCCCAGCATTTT,CASSFQGNQPQHF,TRBV27,.,.,TRBJ1-5
TGTGCCAGCTCACCATCAGGGGGCGATGAAAAACTGTTTTTT,CASSPSGGDEKLFF,TRBV18,TRBD1,.,TRBJ1-4